The 15 T cell receptor beta chains given below trace back to one sample, sequenced in a study of T-cell reconstitution after alpha-beta-depleted transplantation in children. During its preparation, the TCRbeta library received unique molecular identifiers. TCRdb fed the PCR reads into MiXCR, producing one record per CDR3 protein. The data contain 420,000 or so distinct CDR3 sequences, approximately 11% of them seen just once; the ten biggest clones take up 4.5% to 7%. Sequenced material: PBMCs from the stem cell graft donor, taken from the stem cell graft. These receptors all come from a human donor who donated a stem cell graft to a child with acute myeloid leukemia.

The chain couples TRBV7-6 to TRBJ2-1; TRBD2 agrees at 9 bases. With 5 bases clipped from V and 2 bases from J, the junction kept 13 bases outside the gene matches. CDR1 and CDR2 from the germline V gene are SGHVS and FNYEAQ. The CDR3 is 18 residues long. CDR3 sequence: CASSPTPDSGGAYNEQFF. The CDR3 nucleotides read TGTGCCAGCAGCCCCACACCGGATAGCGGGGGAGCCTACAATGAGCAGTTCTTC. Supplemented by reference TRBV7-6 and TRBJ2-1, the full variable domain reads GAGVSQSPRYKVTKRGQDVALRCDPISGHVSLYWYRQALGQGPEFLTYFNYEAQQDKSGLPNDRFSAERPEGSISTLTIQRTEQRDSAMYRCASSPTPDSGGAYNEQFFGPGTRLTVL.

The chain uses TRBV27 and TRBJ2-5, with 7 bases fitting TRBD2. The CDR3 loop spans 17 amino acids. Looked up from germline, CDR1 is MNHEY and CDR2 is SMNVEV (reference sequence). The V segment lost 3 bases and the J segment 3 bases; nucleotides outside the gene matches: 13. DNA for the CDR3: TGTGCCAGCAGTTTCCTCCCGTCTAGCGGCAGAGAAGAGACCCAGTACTTC. This encodes CASSFLPSSGREETQYF.

The chain links TRBV20-1 to TRBJ2-1, with 13 bases fitting TRBD2. Trimming took 3 bases from V and 9 from J; bases not matched to a gene: 8. This CDR3 has 15 residues. CDR1 is DFQATT and CDR2 is SNEGSKA in the germline V gene (reference sequence). CDR3 sequence: CSARALGLAGTEQFF. CDR3 bases: TGCAGTGCTAGGGCTTTGGGACTAGCGGGAACTGAGCAGTTCTTC.

V gene TRBV20-1 combines with J gene TRBJ2-2, with 8 bases matching TRBD2. Germline V CDR1 and CDR2: DFQATT, SNEGSKA (reference sequence). The CDR3 extends over 13 amino acids. The V and J ends lost 3 bases and 5 bases, in that order; junction bases with no gene match: 2. CDR3 sequence reads: CSASGGVTGELFF. For the CDR3, the DNA is TGCAGTGCTAGCGGGGGGGTTACCGGGGAGCTGTTTTTT.

This clonotype was seen more than once but under ten times. The chain is built from TRBV12-3 or TRBV12-4 and TRBJ2-7; 11 bases line up with TRBD2. The CDR3 loop spans 14 amino acids. The J segment lost 5 bases and the V segment lost 5 bases, leaving 5 bases of the junction unmatched. The DNA for the CDR3 is TGTGCCAGCAGTCCTGGGACTAGCGGACACGAGCAGTACTTC. This sequence encodes CASSPGTSGHEQYF.

This clonotype was counted only a few times. This sequence joins TRBV5-1 and TRBJ2-7; D is perhaps TRBD1 (6 bases). The CDR3 is 16 residues long. V lost 2 bases and J 1 base, leaving 16 bases between the germline ends. Germline loops: CDR1 SGHRS, CDR2 YFSETQ. The CDR3 spells CASSFGVGGGSYEQYF. In DNA form, the CDR3 reads TGCGCCAGCAGCTTTGGCGTAGGGGGTGGATCCTACGAGCAGTACTTC.

This clonotype was observed many times. The chain has TRBV10-3 and TRBJ2-3, with no clear D. Germline assignment: CDR1 ENHRY and CDR2 SYGVKD. This CDR3 has 13 amino acids. Trimming removed 3 bases at V and 4 bases at J, with 8 bases between. The CDR3 nucleotides read TGTGCCATCAGTGACCTAGTCCCAGATACGCAGTATTTT. It codes for CAISDLVPDTQYF.

About this clonotype: One junction end does not reproduce the germline sequence, and a read error may be involved. V gene TRBV7-7 combines with J gene TRBJ2-2; TRBD1 matches at 12 bases. This CDR3 comprises 16 residues. The germline V gene encodes CDR1 SSHAT and CDR2 FNYEAQ (reference sequence). The CDR3 DNA sequence: TGTGCTAGCAGCTTAGGGGACAGGGGGCTCGCCGGGGAGCTGTTTTTT. It specifies CASSLGDRGLAGELFF. The whole variable domain, filled in from reference TRBV7-7 and TRBJ2-2, reads GAGVSQSPRYKVTKRGQDVTLRCDPISSHATLYWYQQALGQGPEFLTYFNYEAQPDKSGLPSDRFSAERPEGSISTLTIQRTEQRDSAMYRCASSLGDRGLAGELFFGEGSRLTVL.

V is TRBV5-1 and J is TRBJ2-1, with TRBD2 identical over 10 bases. The CDR3 runs 17 residues. Germline V CDR1 and CDR2: SGHRS, YFSETQ. The V segment lost 4 bases and the J segment 5 bases; nucleotides outside the gene matches: 12. The CDR3 spells CASSQTVLAGVDNEQFF. DNA for the CDR3: TGCGCCAGCAGCCAAACCGTCCTAGCGGGAGTTGACAATGAGCAGTTCTTC.

In its sample, this clonotype was seen a few times. The chain recombines TRBV12-3 or TRBV12-4 with TRBJ2-2, with unresolved D. Between the trimmed V and J ends, which lost 3 bases and 1 base, there was a span of 12 bases. The length of the CDR3 is 16 residues. The CDR3 DNA follows: TGTGCCAGCAGTTTCCCAGGCATCCTGAACACCGGGGAGCTGTTTTTT. Amino acid sequence: CASSFPGILNTGELFF.

This clonotype was observed a handful of times. This rearrangement joins TRBV15 to TRBJ2-3; D is perhaps TRBD1 or TRBD2 (5 bases each). Germline loops: CDR1 LNHNV, CDR2 YYDKDF (reference sequence). The CDR3 has 19 amino acids. Trimming took 0 bases from V and 0 from J, leaving 19 bases between them. CDR3 region: CATSRDSGLAGGSTDTQYF. DNA of the CDR3: TGTGCCACCAGCAGAGATTCCGGGCTAGCTGGGGGAAGCACAGATACGCAGTATTTT.

The table lists this clonotype with a few counts. This chain uses TRBV7-6 with TRBJ2-5; 10 nucleotides agree with TRBD2. Per germline, CDR1 SGHVS and CDR2 FNYEAQ. Unmatched junction bases numbered 8, after V lost 2 bases and J lost 5 bases. The CDR3 covers 16 residues. CDR3 DNA: TGTGCCAGCAGCTTACCCGCTAGCGGGAGACGTGAGACCCAGTACTTC. This translates into CASSLPASGRRETQYF.

In this sample, this clonotype turned up a few times. For the CDR3, the DNA is TGTGCCAGCAGCGCAACAGGAGAGCAGTTCTTC. It codes for CASSATGEQFF. The V and J genes are TRBV12-3 or TRBV12-4 and TRBJ2-1; possibly TRBD1 for D (5 bases). The CDR3 contains 11 residues. With 6 bases removed from V and 10 bases from J, the gap between germline ends came to 10 bases.

This clonotype occurred a few times. The chain links TRBV27 to TRBJ1-2; D ambiguous. V lost 2 bases and J 2 bases, leaving 15 bases between the germline ends. Germline CDR1 and CDR2: MNHEY and SMNVEV (reference sequence). The CDR3 length is 16 residues. The CDR3 reads CASSLRAKGYNYGYTF. The CDR3 DNA reads TGTGCCAGCAGTTTACGGGCCAAGGGTTACAACTATGGCTACACCTTC.

The chain couples TRBV20-1 to TRBJ2-7; no definite D call. Trimming shortened V by 6 bases and J by 5 bases, and 14 bases separated the two germline ends. The germline CDR1 and CDR2 sequences are DFQATT and SNEGSKA (reference sequence). The CDR3 runs 12 residues. CDR3 sequence reads: CSAAGRRHEQYF. The CDR3 nucleotides read TGCAGTGCCGCCGGACGGCGCCACGAGCAGTACTTC.